Each of the 20 T cell receptor beta chains below was sequenced from the same sample in a study of blood T cell repertoires in COVID-19. Method: immunoSEQ multiplex PCR; TCRdb's copy keeps in-frame clones and lacks some. Among 400,000 or so clones, around nine tenths were seen once, and the ten largest hold roughly 0.84%. Specimen: peripheral blood. The receptors shown here come from a young man with COVID-19, enrolled during active disease.

V gene TRBV5-1 combines with J gene TRBJ2-7, with 8 bases fitting TRBD2. Germline lookup yields CDR1 SGHRS and CDR2 YFSETQ. V gave up 0 bases and J gave up 8 bases; unmatched junction bases: 16. The CDR3 covers 17 residues. CDR3 bases: TGCGCCAGCAGCTTGGACCCCTCGGCGGGGGGCGCTACACAGCAGTACTTC. Translation gives CASSLDPSAGGATQQYF.

The chain carries TRBV7-9 and TRBJ1-1, with D hard to call. The CDR3 spans 13 residues. Per germline, CDR1 SEHNR and CDR2 FQNEAQ (reference sequence). The germline V and J ends were trimmed by 4 bases and 1 base, with 7 bases remaining between them. CDR3 region: CASSSRSNTEAFF. Written as DNA, the CDR3 is TGTGCCAGCAGCTCCAGATCGAACACTGAAGCTTTCTTT.

The chain uses TRBV5-4 and TRBJ2-6, with 7 bases that match TRBD1. V was clipped by 3 bases and J by 4 bases; unmatched bases: 10. The CDR3 contains 17 residues. CDR1 and CDR2 from the germline V gene are SGHNT and YYREEE (reference sequence). The CDR3 bases are TGTGCCAGCAGCTCGAAGAAAGACAGGGCGGGGGCCAACGTCCTGACTTTC. This gives the protein CASSSKKDRAGANVLTF.

This sequence joins TRBV7-2 and TRBJ2-7, with 7 bases matching TRBD2. Germline values: CDR1 SGHTA, CDR2 FQGNSA. The CDR3 extends over 15 amino acids. The V segment lost 3 bases and the J segment 2 bases; nucleotides outside the gene matches: 7. The CDR3 here is CASSFRTGTTYEQYF. As DNA, the CDR3 is TGTGCCAGCAGCTTCAGGACCGGGACTACCTACGAGCAGTACTTC.

The rearrangement joins TRBV7-8 to TRBJ1-1; possibly TRBD1 for D (5 bases). The V end lost 4 bases, the J end lost 4 bases, and 10 bases lay between the germline ends. This CDR3 is 13 amino acids long. Germline-derived CDR1 and CDR2 are SGHVS and FQNEAQ. In DNA, the CDR3 is TGTGCCAGCAGCTATCAGGGAGGCACTGAAGCTTTCTTT. Protein sequence: CASSYQGGTEAFF.

This chain uses TRBV9 with TRBJ2-1; TRBD2 matches at 11 bases. The V and J ends lost 0 bases and 10 bases, in that order; junction bases with no gene match: 6. There are 15 residues in the CDR3. Germline assignment: CDR1 SGDLS and CDR2 YYNGEE. The CDR3 here is CASSVGTSGSHEQFF. The CDR3 nucleotides are TGTGCCAGCAGCGTAGGAACTAGCGGGAGTCACGAGCAGTTCTTC.

This chain connects TRBV11-2 to TRBJ2-1; 9 nucleotides match TRBD2. Germline CDR1 is SGHAT and CDR2 is FQNNGV. The CDR3 runs 15 residues. Trimming took 5 bases from V and 1 from J; bases not matched to a gene: 3. The chain's CDR3 is CASSLSGSSYNEQFF. The CDR3 nucleotides read TGTGCCAGCAGCCTTAGCGGGAGTTCCTACAATGAGCAGTTCTTC.

The chain is built from TRBV9 and TRBJ2-1; 7 nucleotides line up with TRBD2. CDR3 size: 15 residues. V dropped 3 bases and J dropped 0; count of bases not matched to a gene: 3. Germline CDR1 is SGDLS and CDR2 is YYNGEE. The CDR3 sequence: CASSELAGSYNEQFF. As DNA, the CDR3 is TGTGCCAGCAGCGAATTAGCGGGCTCCTACAATGAGCAGTTCTTC. Full variable domain (outside the CDR3, taken from reference TRBV9 and TRBJ2-1): DSGVTQTPKHLITATGQRVTLRCSPRSGDLSVYWYQQSLDQGLQFLIQYYNGEERAKGNILERFSAQQFPDLHSELNLSSLELGDSALYFCASSELAGSYNEQFFGPGTRLTVL.

The rearrangement joins TRBV7-9 to TRBJ2-1; TRBD1 matches at 9 bases. Looked up from germline, CDR1 is SEHNR and CDR2 is FQNEAQ (reference sequence). V was pared by 5 bases and J by 7 bases, with 18 bases of the junction left unmatched. The CDR3 totals 18 residues. In DNA form, the CDR3 reads TGTGCCAGCAGCGCCCGGGACAGGGTGGGCCGGGGCCGGAATGAGCAGTTCTTC. This encodes CASSARDRVGRGRNEQFF.

V and J are TRBV9 and TRBJ2-2, with D perhaps matching TRBD1 (6 bases). Germline assignment: CDR1 SGDLS and CDR2 YYNGEE. The CDR3 covers 13 residues. Trimming shortened V by 6 bases and J by 4 bases, and 10 bases separated the two germline ends. The CDR3 loop reads CASNTGFTGELFF. The CDR3 DNA reads as TGTGCCAGCAATACAGGGTTCACCGGGGAGCTGTTTTTT.

Here the CDR3 reads CASSPYQETQYF. The CDR3 region has the DNA TGTGCCAGCAGTCCGTACCAAGAGACCCAGTACTTC. This chain links TRBV28 with TRBJ2-5; no firm D call. The germline V and J ends were trimmed by 5 bases and 0 bases, with 4 bases remaining between them. The CDR3 is 12 amino acids. Per germline, CDR1 MDHEN and CDR2 SYDVKM.

This chain's CDR3 is CATSTRPGQGDSPTDTQYF. The CDR3, as DNA: TGTGCCACCAGCACTAGACCGGGACAGGGGGATTCACCCACAGATACGCAGTATTTT. The chain links TRBV15 to TRBJ2-3; 11 nucleotides line up with TRBD1. This CDR3 has 19 residues. In germline, CDR1 is LNHNV, CDR2 YYDKDF (reference sequence). With V trimmed by 4 bases and J by 2 bases, 14 bases remained unmatched.

Within the sample, this clone is large. Additional DNA sequences in this sample encode the identical CDR3. This sequence joins TRBV5-5 and TRBJ2-1; TRBD1 matches at 7 bases. The CDR3 runs 15 residues. V was clipped by 0 bases and J by 3 bases; unmatched bases: 3. Looked up from germline, CDR1 is SGHKS and CDR2 is YYEKEE (reference sequence). The CDR3 DNA sequence: TGTGCCAGCAGCTTGGGACAGGGAAGCTACAATGAGCAGTTCTTC. This gives the protein CASSLGQGSYNEQFF.

This sequence joins TRBV6-6 and TRBJ2-1; possible D gene TRBD2, 6 bases. Germline assignment: CDR1 MNHNY and CDR2 SVGAGI (reference sequence). This CDR3 has 15 amino acids. V lost 2 bases, J lost 3 bases, and 11 bases lay in between. The CDR3 DNA reads as TGTGCCAGCAGTTACGCCGGGGGATTCTACAATGAGCAGTTCTTC. This translates into CASSYAGGFYNEQFF.

The gene calls are TRBV14 and TRBJ2-6; 7 nucleotides line up with TRBD1. The V gene's germline CDR1 is SGHDN and CDR2 FVKESK. The CDR3 extends over 17 amino acids. Germline trimming cut 9 bases from V and 0 bases from J; bases unmatched to any gene: 11. The CDR3: CAREGTEFLSGANVLTF. The DNA of the CDR3 is TGTGCCAGGGAAGGGACAGAATTTCTCTCTGGGGCCAACGTCCTGACTTTC.

The rearrangement uses TRBV5-1 and TRBJ2-3, with a weak D call TRBD1 (5 bases). Germline V gene data show CDR1 as SGHRS and CDR2 as YFSETQ. Trimming took 0 bases from V and 8 from J, leaving 10 bases between them. The CDR3 covers 13 residues. The CDR3 DNA sequence: TGCGCCAGCAGCTTGGGAGGCCAGGGTACGCAGTATTTT. It specifies CASSLGGQGTQYF.

This clone was counted between two and nine times. The chain employs TRBV29-1 and TRBJ2-7, with 7 bases identical to TRBD2. The CDR3 loop spans 13 amino acids. Trimming took 2 bases from V and 7 from J; bases not matched to a gene: 8. CDR1 is SQVTM, CDR2 ANQGSEA, per germline. The CDR3 reads CSVEYRTRGEQYF. The CDR3 DNA sequence: TGCAGCGTTGAATACCGGACTAGGGGAGAGCAGTACTTC.

V and J are TRBV19 and TRBJ1-1, with a weak D call TRBD1 (5 bases). Germline CDR1 is LNHDA and CDR2 is SQIVND (reference sequence). There are 11 residues in the CDR3. The V gene lost 2 bases and the J gene lost 10 bases, with 8 bases spanning the gap. CDR3 in amino acids: CASSIRGGAFF. The DNA for the CDR3 is TGTGCCAGTAGTATAAGGGGCGGAGCTTTCTTT.

The rearrangement uses TRBV6-5 and TRBJ2-7; the match to TRBD2 covers 12 bases. There are 14 residues in the CDR3. Germline values: CDR1 MNHEY, CDR2 SVGAGI. Unmatched junction bases numbered 8, after V lost 11 bases and J lost 3 bases. CDR3 in DNA: TGTGCCGGAGGACTAGCGGGAACATTCTACGAGCAGTACTTC. As protein: CAGGLAGTFYEQYF.

The J gene is TRBJ2-1, the V gene TRBV6-5; 7 bases are a match to TRBD2. The CDR3 covers 14 residues. Germline V gene sequence: CDR1 MNHEY, CDR2 SVGAGI. Trimming took 5 bases from V and 7 from J; bases not matched to a gene: 8. CDR3 in DNA: TGTGCCAGCAGTCGAGGGAGGGCCGGGAATGAGCAGTTCTTC. Amino acid sequence: CASSRGRAGNEQFF.